Listed below are T cell receptor beta chains from one sample, sequenced in a study of T cell repertoires in cytomegalovirus infection. Via MiXCR, TCRdb re-called the reads, giving one row per CDR3 protein. The top ten clones hold around 13% of a sample with around 300,000 distinct CDR3 sequences, about 25% of them seen once. Sequencing was carried out using PBMCs. Receptors were obtained from a human donor in good health (CMV status not recorded). Some clones in this sample may be carry-over from other donors' samples. Both conserved end residues are part of each CDR3. A D gene is named only where the DNA matches it firmly. Not all rows give a size; the values are once, few, many and, for expanded clones, a class.

d_gene,v_gene,j_gene,abundance,CDR3aa,CDR3nt
.,TRBV11-3,TRBJ2-1,.,CASSPGVVSYNEQFF,TGTGCCAGCAGCCCCGGGGTAGTCTCCTACAATGAGCAGTTCTTC
.,TRBV19,TRBJ2-2,many,CASSIDGGYTGELFF,TGTGCCAGTAGTATAGATGGAGGTTACACCGGGGAGCTGTTTTTT
.,TRBV7-2,TRBJ2-7,many,CASSFRPGQGSYEQYF,TGTGCCAGCAGTTTTAGGCCGGGCCAGGGCTCCTACGAGCAGTACTTC
TRBD2,TRBV11-1,TRBJ2-7,.,CASSRSGGSYEQYF,TGTGCCAGCAGCCGTTCCGGGGGGTCCTACGAGCAGTACTTC
TRBD2,TRBV10-3,TRBJ2-1,.,CAISESGSGNNEQFF,TGTGCCATCAGTGAGTCTGGTAGCGGGAACAATGAGCAGTTCTTC
.,TRBV7-2,TRBJ2-4,many,CASSLRGVAKNIQYF,TGTGCCAGCAGCTTACGCGGGGTAGCCAAAAACATTCAGTACTTC
TRBD2,TRBV11-2,TRBJ2-1,.,CASSTNGLAGNEQFF,TGTGCCAGCAGCACAAACGGACTAGCGGGAAATGAGCAGTTCTTC
TRBD1,TRBV11-3,TRBJ1-6,many,CASATGVDSPLHF,TGTGCCAGCGCGACAGGGGTGGATTCACCCCTCCACTTT
TRBD1,TRBV6-2/TRBV6-3,TRBJ2-7,.,CASTQTGSSYEQYF,TGTGCCAGCACCCAGACAGGGAGCTCCTACGAGCAGTACTTC
.,TRBV5-6,TRBJ2-7,few,CASSRPTGNEQYF,TGTGCCAGCAGCCGACCAACTGGTAACGAGCAGTACTTC
.,TRBV6-1,TRBJ2-7,many,CASRGSPYSYEQYF,TGTGCCAGCAGGGGTTCCCCCTACTCCTACGAGCAGTACTTC
TRBD2,TRBV12-3/TRBV12-4,TRBJ2-7,once,CASRIGTTGEQYF,TGTGCCAGCAGAATCGGGACTACCGGCGAGCAGTACTTC
TRBD2,TRBV7-3,TRBJ2-3,.,CASSLTGTSGTDTQYF,TGTGCCAGCAGCTTAACAGGAACTAGCGGAACAGATACGCAGTATTTT
.,TRBV30,TRBJ1-5,.,CAWSGGQGIQPQHF,TGTGCCTGGAGCGGCGGCCAGGGTATTCAGCCCCAGCATTTT
TRBD1,TRBV7-2,TRBJ2-1,.,CASSMGQGNFDEQFF,TGTGCCAGCAGCATGGGACAGGGGAATTTCGATGAGCAGTTCTTC
.,TRBV12-3/TRBV12-4,TRBJ1-2,many,CASSPQGYGYTF,TGTGCCAGCAGTCCACAGGGCTATGGCTACACCTTC
.,TRBV3-1,TRBJ2-1,.,CASSQARVYNEQFF,TGTGCCAGCAGCCAAGCCCGCGTCTACAATGAGCAGTTCTTC
.,TRBV29-1,TRBJ1-4,.,CSVFPGGKGEKLFF,TGCAGCGTTTTCCCCGGGGGTAAGGGTGAAAAACTGTTTTTT
.,TRBV7-2,TRBJ2-1,few,CASSLGNRRNYNEQFF,TGTGCCAGCAGCTTAGGAAACAGGAGGAACTACAATGAGCAGTTCTTC
TRBD2,TRBV20-1,TRBJ2-3,.,CSARDMASGRADTQYF,TGCAGTGCTAGAGATATGGCTAGCGGGAGGGCAGATACGCAGTATTTT
TRBD1,TRBV11-2,TRBJ2-3,.,CASSSRDRITDTQYF,TGTGCCAGCAGCTCCCGGGACAGGATCACAGATACGCAGTATTTT
.,TRBV7-8,TRBJ2-7,few,CASSLVWGSSYEQYF,TGTGCCAGCAGCTTAGTCTGGGGATCATCCTACGAGCAGTACTTC
.,TRBV19,TRBJ2-7,.,CATSPGLTYEQYF,TGTGCCACCTCCCCTGGATTAACCTACGAGCAGTACTTC
.,TRBV6-8,TRBJ1-1,few,CASSYALGYTEAFF,TGTGCCAGCAGTTACGCTCTCGGGTACACTGAAGCTTTCTTT
.,TRBV7-2,TRBJ2-5,many,CASSLQWKETQYF,TGTGCCAGCAGCTTACAGTGGAAAGAGACCCAGTACTTC
TRBD2,TRBV7-2,TRBJ2-1,many,CASSLGGSGPKQFF,TGTGCCAGCAGCTTGGGGGGGTCGGGGCCTAAGCAGTTCTTC
.,TRBV6-2/TRBV6-3,TRBJ2-5,.,CASSSGPTVHQETQYF,TGTGCCAGCAGTTCGGGCCCGACAGTCCACCAAGAGACCCAGTACTTC
TRBD2,TRBV7-2,TRBJ2-1,many,CASSPRIGLDNEQFF,TGTGCCAGCAGCCCCCGTATAGGACTAGACAATGAGCAGTTCTTC